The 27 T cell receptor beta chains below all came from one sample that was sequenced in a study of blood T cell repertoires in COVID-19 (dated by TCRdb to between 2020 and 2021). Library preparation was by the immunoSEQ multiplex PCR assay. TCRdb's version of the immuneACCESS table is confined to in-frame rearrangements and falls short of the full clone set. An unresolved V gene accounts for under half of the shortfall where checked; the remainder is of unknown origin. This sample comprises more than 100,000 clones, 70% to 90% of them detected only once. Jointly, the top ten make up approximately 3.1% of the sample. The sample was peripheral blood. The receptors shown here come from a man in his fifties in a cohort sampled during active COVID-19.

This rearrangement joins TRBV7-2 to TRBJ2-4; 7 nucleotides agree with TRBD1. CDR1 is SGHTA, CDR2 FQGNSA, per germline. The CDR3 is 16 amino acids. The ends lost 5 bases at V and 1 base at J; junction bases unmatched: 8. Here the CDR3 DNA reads TGTGCCAGCAGCCTCAACAGGGGATCGGCCAAAAACATTCAGTACTTC. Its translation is CASSLNRGSAKNIQYF.

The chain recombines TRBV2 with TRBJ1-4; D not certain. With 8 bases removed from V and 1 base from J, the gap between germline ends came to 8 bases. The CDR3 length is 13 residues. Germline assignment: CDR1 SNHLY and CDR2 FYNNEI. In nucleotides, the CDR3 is TGTGCCAGCGGGAGTGGAACTAATGAAAAACTGTTTTTT. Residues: CASGSGTNEKLFF.

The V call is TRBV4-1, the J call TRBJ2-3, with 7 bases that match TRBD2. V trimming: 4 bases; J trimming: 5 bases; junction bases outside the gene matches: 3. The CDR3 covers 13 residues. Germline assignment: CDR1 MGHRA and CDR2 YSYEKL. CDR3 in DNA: TGCGCCAGCAGCCTATGGGGGGGAGATACGCAGTATTTT. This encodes CASSLWGGDTQYF.

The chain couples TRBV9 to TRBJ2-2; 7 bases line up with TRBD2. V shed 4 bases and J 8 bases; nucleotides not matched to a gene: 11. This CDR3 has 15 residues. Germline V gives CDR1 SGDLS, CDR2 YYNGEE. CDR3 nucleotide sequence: TGTGCCAGCAGCCTGGGGCTGGCGGGGGATGGGGAGCTGTTTTTT. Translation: CASSLGLAGDGELFF.

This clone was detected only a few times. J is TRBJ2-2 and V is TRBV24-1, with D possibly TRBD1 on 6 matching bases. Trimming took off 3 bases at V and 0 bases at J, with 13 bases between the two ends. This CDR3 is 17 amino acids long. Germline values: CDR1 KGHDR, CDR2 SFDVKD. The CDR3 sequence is CATSDEGVGANTGELFF. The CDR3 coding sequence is TGTGCCACCAGTGATGAGGGGGTTGGCGCGAACACCGGGGAGCTGTTTTTT.

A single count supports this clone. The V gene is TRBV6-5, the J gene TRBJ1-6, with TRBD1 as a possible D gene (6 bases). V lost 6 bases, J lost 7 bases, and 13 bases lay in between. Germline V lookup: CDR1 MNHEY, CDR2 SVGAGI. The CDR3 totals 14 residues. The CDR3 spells CASRAGTLNSPLHF. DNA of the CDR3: TGTGCCAGCAGAGCCGGGACACTAAATTCACCCCTCCACTTT.

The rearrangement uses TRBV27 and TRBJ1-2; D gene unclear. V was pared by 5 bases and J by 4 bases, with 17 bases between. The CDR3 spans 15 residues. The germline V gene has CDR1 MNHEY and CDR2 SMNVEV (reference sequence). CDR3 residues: CASSRLSGFGYGYTF. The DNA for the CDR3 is TGTGCCAGCAGTCGCCTATCGGGGTTCGGCTATGGCTACACCTTC.

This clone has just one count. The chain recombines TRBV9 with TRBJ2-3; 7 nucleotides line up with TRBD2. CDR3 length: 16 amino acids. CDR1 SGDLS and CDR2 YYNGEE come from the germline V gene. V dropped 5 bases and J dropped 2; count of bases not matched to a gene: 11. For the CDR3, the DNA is TGTGCCAGCAGTCCGGCGGGGGTGACGTCCACAGATACGCAGTATTTT. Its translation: CASSPAGVTSTDTQYF.

CDR3: CASRRTSGGAQEQFF. The DNA for the CDR3 is TGTGCCAGCAGGCGGACTAGCGGGGGGGCACAAGAGCAGTTCTTC. The genes are TRBV11-2 and TRBJ2-1, with TRBD2 matching over 15 bases. V was clipped by 6 bases and J by 10 bases; unmatched bases: 7. The CDR3 extends over 15 amino acids. Germline V gene sequence: CDR1 SGHAT, CDR2 FQNNGV.

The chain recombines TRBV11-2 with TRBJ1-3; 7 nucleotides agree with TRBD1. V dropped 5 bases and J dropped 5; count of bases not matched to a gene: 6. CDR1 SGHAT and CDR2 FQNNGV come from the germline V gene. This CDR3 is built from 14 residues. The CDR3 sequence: CASSRTGYRNTIYF. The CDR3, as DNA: TGTGCCAGCAGCCGGACAGGATATCGAAACACCATATATTTT.

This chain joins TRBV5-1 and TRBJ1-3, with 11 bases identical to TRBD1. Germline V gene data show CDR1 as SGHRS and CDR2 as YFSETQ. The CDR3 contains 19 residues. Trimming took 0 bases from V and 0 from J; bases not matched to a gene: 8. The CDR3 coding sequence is TGCGCCAGCAGCTTGGTATCGGGACAGGGGGTCTCCTCTGGAAACACCATATATTTT. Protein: CASSLVSGQGVSSGNTIYF.

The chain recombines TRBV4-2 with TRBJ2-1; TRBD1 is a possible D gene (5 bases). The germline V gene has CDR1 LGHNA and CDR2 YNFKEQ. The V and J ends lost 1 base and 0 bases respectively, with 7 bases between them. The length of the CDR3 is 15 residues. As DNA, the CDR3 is TGTGCCAGCAGCCAAGGGGGCACCTCCTACAATGAGCAGTTCTTC. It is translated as CASSQGGTSYNEQFF.

The CDR3 is CASSATAGGGEAFF. The CDR3 nucleotides read TGTGCCAGCAGTGCTACCGCAGGGGGCGGTGAAGCTTTCTTT. V is TRBV27 and J is TRBJ1-1, with TRBD1 matching 8 bases. V shed 5 bases, J shed 7 bases, and the junction held 9 bases outside the gene matches. Germline assignment: CDR1 MNHEY and CDR2 SMNVEV (reference sequence). CDR3 size: 14 residues.

The CDR3 DNA sequence: TGTGCCACCTGGACAGGGGGCGCCGATATTGGCTATGGCTACACCTTC. Its translation: CATWTGGADIGYGYTF. This chain links TRBV24-1 with TRBJ1-2; TRBD1 matches at 11 bases. With V trimmed by 9 bases and J by 4 bases, 12 bases remained unmatched. There are 16 residues in the CDR3. The germline V gene has CDR1 KGHDR and CDR2 SFDVKD.

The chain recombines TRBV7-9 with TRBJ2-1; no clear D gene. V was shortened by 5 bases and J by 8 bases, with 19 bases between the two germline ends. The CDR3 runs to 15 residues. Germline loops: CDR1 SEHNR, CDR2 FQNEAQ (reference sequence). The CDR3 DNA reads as TGTGCCAGCAGCACCCGGGTTAAAGGCAGCGATGAGCAGTTCTTC. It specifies CASSTRVKGSDEQFF.

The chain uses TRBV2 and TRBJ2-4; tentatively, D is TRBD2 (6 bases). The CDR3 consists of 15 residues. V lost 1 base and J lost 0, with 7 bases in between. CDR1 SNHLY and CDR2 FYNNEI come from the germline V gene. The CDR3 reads CASSEGGVAKNIQYF. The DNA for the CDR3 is TGTGCCAGCAGTGAAGGGGGGGTAGCCAAAAACATTCAGTACTTC.

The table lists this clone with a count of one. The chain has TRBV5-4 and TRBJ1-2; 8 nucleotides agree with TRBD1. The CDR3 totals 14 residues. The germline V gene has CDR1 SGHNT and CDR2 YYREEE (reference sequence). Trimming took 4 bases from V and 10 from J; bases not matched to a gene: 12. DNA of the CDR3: TGTGCCAGCAGCCCGTCAGGGGGCCAAGGACACTACACCTTC. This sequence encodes CASSPSGGQGHYTF.

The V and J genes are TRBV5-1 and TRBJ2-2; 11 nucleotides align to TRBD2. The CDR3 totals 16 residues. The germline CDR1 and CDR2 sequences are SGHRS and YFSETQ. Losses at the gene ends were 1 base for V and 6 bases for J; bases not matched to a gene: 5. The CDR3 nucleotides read TGCGCCAGCAGCTTGATTCCTAGCGGGGGGCCCGGGGAGCTGTTTTTT. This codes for CASSLIPSGGPGELFF.

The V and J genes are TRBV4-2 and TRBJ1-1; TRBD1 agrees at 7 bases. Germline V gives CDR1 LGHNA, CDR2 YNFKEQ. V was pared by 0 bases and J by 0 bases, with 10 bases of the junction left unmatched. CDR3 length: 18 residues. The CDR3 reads CASSQDVRQGMMNTEAFF. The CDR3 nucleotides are TGTGCCAGCAGCCAAGATGTAAGACAGGGCATGATGAACACTGAAGCTTTCTTT.

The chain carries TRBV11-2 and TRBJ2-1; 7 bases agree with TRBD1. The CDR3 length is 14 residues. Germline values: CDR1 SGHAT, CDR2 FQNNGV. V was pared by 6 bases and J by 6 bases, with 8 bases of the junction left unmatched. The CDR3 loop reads CASRVGGAGNEQFF. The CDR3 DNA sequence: TGTGCCAGCAGAGTAGGGGGCGCGGGCAATGAGCAGTTCTTC.

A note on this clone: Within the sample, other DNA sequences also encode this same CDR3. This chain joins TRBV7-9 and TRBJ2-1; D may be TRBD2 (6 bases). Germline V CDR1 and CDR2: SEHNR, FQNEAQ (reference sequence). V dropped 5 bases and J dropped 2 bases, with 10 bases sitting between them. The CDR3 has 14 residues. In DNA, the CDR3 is TGTGCCAGCAGCCGTGGGGGGACCTACAATGAGCAGTTCTTC. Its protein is CASSRGGTYNEQFF.

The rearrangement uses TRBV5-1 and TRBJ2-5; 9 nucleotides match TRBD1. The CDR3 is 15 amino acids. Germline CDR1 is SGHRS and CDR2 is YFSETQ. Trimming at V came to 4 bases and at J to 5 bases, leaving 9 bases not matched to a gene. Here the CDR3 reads CASSTRTGAKETQYF. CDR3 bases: TGCGCCAGCAGCACCCGGACAGGGGCGAAGGAGACCCAGTACTTC. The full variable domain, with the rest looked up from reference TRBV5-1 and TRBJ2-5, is KAGVTQTPRYLIKTRGQQVTLSCSPISGHRSVSWYQQTPGQGLQFLFEYFSETQRNKGNFPGRFSGRQFSNSRSEMNVSTLELGDSALYLCASSTRTGAKETQYFGPGTRLLVL.

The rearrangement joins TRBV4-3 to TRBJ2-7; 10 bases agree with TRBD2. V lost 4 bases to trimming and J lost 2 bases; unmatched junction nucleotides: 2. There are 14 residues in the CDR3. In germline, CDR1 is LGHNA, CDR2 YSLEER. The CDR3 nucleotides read TGCGCCAGCAGCCCCGGACTAGCGGCCTACGAGCAGTACTTC. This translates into CASSPGLAAYEQYF.

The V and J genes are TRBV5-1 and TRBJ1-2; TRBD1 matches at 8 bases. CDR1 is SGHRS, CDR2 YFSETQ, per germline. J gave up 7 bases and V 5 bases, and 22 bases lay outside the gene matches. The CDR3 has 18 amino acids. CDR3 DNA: TGCGCCAGCAGGTGGACGGAGAGACAGGGGTCCCTCCGGAGTGGCTACACCTTC. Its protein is CASRWTERQGSLRSGYTF.

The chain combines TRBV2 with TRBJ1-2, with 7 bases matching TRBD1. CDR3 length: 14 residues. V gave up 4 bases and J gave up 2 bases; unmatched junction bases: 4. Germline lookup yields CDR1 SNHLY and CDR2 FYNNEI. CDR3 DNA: TGTGCCAGCAGTGGGGACAGAATGAACTATGGCTACACCTTC. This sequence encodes CASSGDRMNYGYTF.

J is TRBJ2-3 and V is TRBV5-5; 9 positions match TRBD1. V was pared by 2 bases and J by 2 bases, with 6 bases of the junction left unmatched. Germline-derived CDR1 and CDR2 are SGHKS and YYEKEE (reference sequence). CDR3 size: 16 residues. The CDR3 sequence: CASSLGQGRATDTQYF. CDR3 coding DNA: TGTGCCAGCAGCTTAGGACAGGGGAGGGCCACAGATACGCAGTATTTT. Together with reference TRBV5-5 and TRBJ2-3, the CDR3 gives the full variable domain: DAGVTQSPTHLIKTRGQQVTLRCSPISGHKSVSWYQQVLGQGPQFIFQYYEKEERGRGNFPDRFSARQFPNYSSELNVNALLLGDSALYLCASSLGQGRATDTQYFGPGTRLTVL.

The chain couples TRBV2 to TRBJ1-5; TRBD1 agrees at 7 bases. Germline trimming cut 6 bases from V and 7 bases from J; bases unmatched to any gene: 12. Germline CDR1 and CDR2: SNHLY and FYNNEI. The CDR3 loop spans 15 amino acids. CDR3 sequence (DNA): TGTGCCAGCAGGGACAACAGGGGTGCAGGGCAGCCCCAGCATTTT. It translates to CASRDNRGAGQPQHF. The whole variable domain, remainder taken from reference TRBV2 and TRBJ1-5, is EPEVTQTPSHQVTQMGQEVILRCVPISNHLYFYWYRQILGQKVEFLVSFYNNEISEKSEIFDDQFSVERPDGSNFTLKIRSTKLEDSAMYFCASRDNRGAGQPQHFGDGTRLSIL.